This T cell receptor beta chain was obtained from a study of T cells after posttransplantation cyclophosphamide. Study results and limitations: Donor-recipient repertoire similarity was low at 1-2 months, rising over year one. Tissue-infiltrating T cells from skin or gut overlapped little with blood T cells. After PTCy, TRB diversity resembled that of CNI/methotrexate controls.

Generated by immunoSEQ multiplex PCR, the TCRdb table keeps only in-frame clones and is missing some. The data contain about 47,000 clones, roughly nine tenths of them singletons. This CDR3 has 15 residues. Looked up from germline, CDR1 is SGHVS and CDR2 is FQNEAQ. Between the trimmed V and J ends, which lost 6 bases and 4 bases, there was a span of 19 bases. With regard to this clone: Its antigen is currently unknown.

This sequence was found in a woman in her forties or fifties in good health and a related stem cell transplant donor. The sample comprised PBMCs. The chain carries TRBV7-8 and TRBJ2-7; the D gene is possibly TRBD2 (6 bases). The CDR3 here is CASSPLEGDRYEQYF. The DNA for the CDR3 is TGTGCCAGCAGTCCCTTGGAGGGAGACCGATACGAGCAGTACTTC.